This T cell receptor beta chain was obtained from a study of shared clonotypes between healthy human individuals. Background on the study: For every donor, three CD4 naive, three CD4 memory, two CD8 naive and one CD8 memory plates were used.

Negatively enriched CD4+ T cells were divided by CD45RA into naive and memory. Each replicate PCR on the sorted subsets used about 0.2 ug DNA (about 30,000 T cell genomes). Sequencing was performed with immunoSEQ multiplex PCR; in TCRdb, only in-frame clones are kept and a portion is missing. The sample has about 1 million clones; about four fifths are singletons. Deletions cut 8 bases from V and 3 bases from J, with 14 bases between. The CDR3 is made up of 14 amino acids. Germline V gives CDR1 SGHAT, CDR2 FQNNGV. Study-level points and caveats: Though the depth was large, rarefaction showed that sorted-subset sequencing was incomplete.

Of note for this clone: Its antigen is as yet unknown.

The source of this sequence is a man younger than 35 in good health. Some clones in this sample may be carry-over from other donors' samples. The sequenced sample consisted of memory CD4+ T cells from PBMCs. Subset: CD45RA-negative fraction. V gene TRBV11-2 combines with J gene TRBJ2-1, with D possibly matching TRBD2 (6 bases). CDR3 sequence reads: CASRLGGIYNEQFF. CDR3 coding DNA: TGTGCCAGCCGGCTCGGGGGAATCTACAATGAGCAGTTCTTC.